A single sample is the source of the 21 T cell receptor beta chains below, sequenced in a study of blood T cell repertoires in COVID-19 (dated by TCRdb to the early 2020s). The library relied on the immunoSEQ multiplex PCR assay. TCRdb provides this immuneACCESS table in a form limited to in-frame rearrangements. Some clones are lacking; in checked studies, under half of them reflect an unresolved V gene, and why the rest are absent is not known. The sample table lists 140,000 to 150,000 clones, about 90% of them with a count of one. Together, the top ten hold roughly 6.1% of the sample. Sequenced input: peripheral blood. The receptors come from a man of 80 years or more with acute or convalescent COVID-19.

This clone occurred once. The CDR3 DNA reads TGTGCCAGCAGTGAGCAAGGGGGTACGCAGTATTTT. Protein product: CASSEQGGTQYF. V gene TRBV6-1 combines with J gene TRBJ2-3, with D perhaps TRBD1 (6 bases). Trimming stripped 3 bases from V and 8 bases from J, with 9 bases between. The CDR3 runs to 12 residues. Germline CDR1 and CDR2: MNHNS and SASEGT.

This clone showed up just once. The chain has TRBV5-1 and TRBJ2-1, with 12 bases that match TRBD1. The CDR3 is 15 residues long. Germline-derived CDR1 and CDR2 are SGHRS and YFSETQ. With 3 bases clipped from V and 8 bases from J, the junction kept 6 bases outside the gene matches. CDR3 sequence (DNA): TGCGCCAGCAGCTCGGGACAGGGGGCGATCGATGAGCAGTTCTTC. It yields the protein CASSSGQGAIDEQFF.

In its sample, this clone was seen a few times. V gene TRBV7-8 combines with J gene TRBJ2-3; 13 bases line up with TRBD2. The CDR3 is made up of 16 amino acids. Trimming removed 5 bases from V and 2 bases from J; junction bases left unmatched: 4. CDR1 is SGHVS and CDR2 is FQNEAQ in the germline V gene. The CDR3 sequence is CASSAGLAGITDTQYF. The CDR3 region has the DNA TGTGCCAGCAGCGCGGGACTAGCGGGGATCACAGATACGCAGTATTTT.

The V call is TRBV5-6, the J call TRBJ2-7, with D possibly matching TRBD1 (6 bases). Germline lookup yields CDR1 SGHDT and CDR2 YYEEEE. The CDR3 extends over 14 amino acids. Trimming shortened V by 4 bases and J by 3 bases, and 14 bases separated the two germline ends. Here the CDR3 reads CASSIRGGIYEQYF. The CDR3 coding sequence is TGTGCCAGCAGCATCCGAGGGGGTATCTACGAGCAGTACTTC.

The CDR3 protein is CASSLYRGATNGYTF. CDR3 coding DNA: TGTGCCAGCAGCTTGTACAGGGGCGCGACGAATGGCTACACCTTC. V is TRBV7-2 and J is TRBJ1-2; 7 bases are shared with TRBD1. Trimming cost V 3 bases and J 6 bases; bases outside gene matches: 10. Germline loops: CDR1 SGHTA, CDR2 FQGNSA. The CDR3 runs 15 residues.

The V gene is TRBV5-8, the J gene TRBJ1-2; no reliable D call. There are 10 residues in the CDR3. CDR1 and CDR2 from the germline V gene are SGHTS and YDEGEE. Trimming removed 4 bases at V and 12 bases at J, with 10 bases between. The CDR3 DNA sequence: TGTGCCAGCAGCCTGATCCAGGACACCTTC. Protein sequence: CASSLIQDTF.

V is TRBV28 and J is TRBJ1-5, with TRBD1 as a possible D gene (6 bases). This CDR3 spans 14 amino acids. V was pared by 7 bases and J by 4 bases, with 14 bases between. Germline CDR1 and CDR2: MDHEN and SYDVKM. In DNA form, the CDR3 reads TGTGCCAGCATCGGACAGCCCCCAAATCAGCCCCAGCATTTT. This sequence encodes CASIGQPPNQPQHF.

CDR3 in amino acids: CASRDIQGQGLNSPLHF. CDR3 bases: TGTGCCAGCAGAGATATTCAGGGACAGGGGCTCAATTCACCCCTCCACTTT. V is TRBV27 and J is TRBJ1-6, with 10 nucleotides matching TRBD1. The germline CDR1 and CDR2 sequences are MNHEY and SMNVEV (reference sequence). This CDR3 is 17 amino acids long. V trimming: 6 bases; J trimming: 7 bases; junction bases outside the gene matches: 12.

V gene TRBV29-1 combines with J gene TRBJ2-5; TRBD2 might be the D (5 bases). V shed 7 bases and J shed 3 bases, with 12 bases lying between them. This CDR3 region has 12 residues. Germline CDR1 SQVTM, CDR2 ANQGSEA. CDR3 bases: TGCAGCGCCCTTTCCGGGGAAGAGACCCAGTACTTC. Translation: CSALSGEETQYF.

Worth noting for this clone: The sample holds other DNA sequences that translate to the same CDR3. V and J are TRBV18 and TRBJ1-2; tentatively, D is TRBD1 (6 bases). Trimming stripped 2 bases from V and 6 bases from J, with 10 bases between. CDR3 length equals 13 residues. The germline V gene has CDR1 KGHSH and CDR2 LQKENI. CDR3 protein: CASSPNRENGYTF. The DNA of the CDR3 is TGTGCCAGCTCACCAAACAGGGAAAATGGCTACACCTTC.

The CDR3 region has the DNA TGTGCCAGCAGTAAAGCGGGAGGATACGAGCAGTACTTC. It encodes CASSKAGGYEQYF. J is TRBJ2-7 and V is TRBV12-3 or TRBV12-4, with 9 bases matching TRBD2. The CDR3 covers 13 residues. Trimming at V came to 5 bases and at J to 4 bases, leaving 3 bases not matched to a gene.

The rearrangement joins TRBV11-2 to TRBJ2-7, with a possible D match to TRBD1 (8 bases). CDR1 is SGHAT and CDR2 is FQNNGV in the germline V gene. Deletions cut 1 base from V and 6 bases from J, with 16 bases between. The CDR3 loop spans 15 amino acids. Here the CDR3 DNA reads TGTGCCAGCAGCTTAGGGCCCCACAGGGGGGGCGAGCAGTACTTC. Protein sequence: CASSLGPHRGGEQYF.

J is TRBJ2-3 and V is TRBV5-1; 12 bases are shared with TRBD1. CDR3 length: 15 residues. Germline V lookup: CDR1 SGHRS, CDR2 YFSETQ. V was pared by 3 bases and J by 6 bases, with 5 bases of the junction left unmatched. This CDR3 is CASSSGTGGRDTQYF. In nucleotides, the CDR3 is TGCGCCAGCAGCTCCGGGACAGGGGGCAGGGATACGCAGTATTTT.

CDR3 in amino acids: CAWRGGRGEAFF. For the CDR3, the DNA is TGTGCCTGGAGGGGGGGGAGAGGTGAAGCTTTCTTT. The chain is built from TRBV30 and TRBJ1-1; the D gene is possibly TRBD1 (5 bases). The V end was cut by 3 bases, the J end by 7 bases, with 12 bases between. CDR3 length equals 12 residues. The germline V gene has CDR1 GTSNPN and CDR2 SVGIG (reference sequence).

J is TRBJ2-1 and V is TRBV29-1; 7 bases agree with TRBD1. This CDR3 comprises 11 residues. Germline trimming cut 5 bases from V and 12 bases from J; bases unmatched to any gene: 7. CDR1 is SQVTM and CDR2 is ANQGSEA in the germline V gene. The CDR3 loop is CSVLSGTVQFF. The CDR3 DNA reads as TGCAGCGTTCTTTCCGGGACAGTGCAGTTCTTC.

V and J are TRBV6-7 and TRBJ2-3; 11 bases match TRBD2. TRBV6-7 is recorded as an ORF, its role being uncertain. After removal of 2 bases from V and 1 base from J, the junction contained 11 bases not matched to a gene. The CDR3 runs 19 residues. CDR3: CASSYKQGLADLCTDTQYF. CDR3 nucleotide sequence: TGTGCCAGCAGTTACAAACAGGGACTAGCGGACCTCTGCACAGATACGCAGTATTTT.

The chain has TRBV3-1 (or the pseudogene TRBV3-2) and TRBJ2-7; 9 bases match TRBD1. V lost 2 bases and J lost 0; bases outside the gene matches: 8. Germline CDR1 reads LGHDT; CDR2 reads YNNKEL (reference sequence). The CDR3 sequence is 17 residues long. In DNA form, the CDR3 reads TGTGCCAGCAGCCAACAACTGGGACAGGGACACTCCTACGAGCAGTACTTC. Amino acid sequence: CASSQQLGQGHSYEQYF.

V and J are TRBV28 and TRBJ1-3; 7 positions agree with TRBD1. The CDR3 is 15 amino acids. The V and J ends lost 2 bases and 5 bases, in that order; junction bases with no gene match: 6. CDR1 and CDR2 (germline): MDHEN, SYDVKM. CDR3 protein: CASSLGSTGRNTIYF. The CDR3, as DNA: TGTGCCAGCAGTTTAGGCTCGACAGGGAGAAACACCATATATTTT.

The gene calls are TRBV5-1 and TRBJ2-1; a possible D gene is TRBD1 (6 bases). The CDR3 covers 16 residues. V was pared by 0 bases and J by 3 bases, with 13 bases between. From germline, CDR1 is SGHRS and CDR2 YFSETQ. The CDR3 is CASSLAPGGDYNEQFF. The CDR3 nucleotides are TGCGCCAGCAGCTTGGCCCCTGGGGGCGACTACAATGAGCAGTTCTTC.

This clone was counted only a few times. This rearrangement joins TRBV28 to TRBJ2-7; TRBD2 aligns across 8 bases. The CDR3 is 14 amino acids. The germline V gene encodes CDR1 MDHEN and CDR2 SYDVKM. After removal of 7 bases from V and 0 bases from J, the junction contained 5 bases not matched to a gene. CDR3 protein: CASTPGGRSYEQYF. DNA for the CDR3: TGTGCCAGCACCCCGGGGGGGCGCTCCTACGAGCAGTACTTC.

The CDR3 DNA is TGTGCCTGGAGTGTAAACAGCGGCCAGCCCCAGCATTTT. Protein: CAWSVNSGQPQHF. The chain links TRBV30 to TRBJ1-5; D remains ambiguous. This CDR3 is 13 amino acids long. CDR1 and CDR2 from the germline V gene are GTSNPN and SVGIG (reference sequence). Deletions cut 0 bases from V and 7 bases from J, with 10 bases between.